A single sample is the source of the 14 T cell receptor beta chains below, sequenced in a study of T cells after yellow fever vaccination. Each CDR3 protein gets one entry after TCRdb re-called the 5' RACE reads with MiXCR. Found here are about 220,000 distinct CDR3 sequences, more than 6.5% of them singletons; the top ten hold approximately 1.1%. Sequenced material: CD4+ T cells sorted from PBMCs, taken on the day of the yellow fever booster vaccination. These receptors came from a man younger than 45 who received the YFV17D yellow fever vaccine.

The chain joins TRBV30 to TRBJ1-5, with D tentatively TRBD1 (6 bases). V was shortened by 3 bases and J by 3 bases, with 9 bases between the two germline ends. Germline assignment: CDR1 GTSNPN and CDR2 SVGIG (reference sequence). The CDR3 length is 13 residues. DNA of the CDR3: TGTGCCTGGAGCCGACAGGACAATCAGCCCCAGCATTTT. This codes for CAWSRQDNQPQHF. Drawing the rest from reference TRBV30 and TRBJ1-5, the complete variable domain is SQTIHQWPATLVQPVGSPLSLECTVEGTSNPNLYWYRQAAGRGLQLLFYSVGIGQISSEVPQNLSASRPQDRQFILSSKKLLLSDSGFYLCAWSRQDNQPQHFGDGTRLSIL.

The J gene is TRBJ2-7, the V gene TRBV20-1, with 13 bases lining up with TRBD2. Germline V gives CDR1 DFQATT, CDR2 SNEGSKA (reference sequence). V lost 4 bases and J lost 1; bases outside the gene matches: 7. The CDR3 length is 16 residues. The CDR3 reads CSATGTSGILSYEQYF. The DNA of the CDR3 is TGCAGTGCTACCGGGACTAGCGGGATACTATCCTACGAGCAGTACTTC.

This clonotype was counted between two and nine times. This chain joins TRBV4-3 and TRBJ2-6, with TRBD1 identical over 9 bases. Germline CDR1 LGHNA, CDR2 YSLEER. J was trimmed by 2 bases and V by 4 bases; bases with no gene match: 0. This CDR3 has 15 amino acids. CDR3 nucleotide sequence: TGCGCCAGCAGCCGGGACAGGGCTGGGGCCAACGTCCTGACTTTC. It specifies CASSRDRAGANVLTF.

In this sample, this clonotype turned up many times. The CDR3 DNA reads as TGTGCCAGCAGTTCGTTACAGGGGGCGAATCCCCCCCAAGAGACCCAGTACTTC. Translating it yields CASSSLQGANPPQETQYF. V gene TRBV2 combines with J gene TRBJ2-5, with 9 nucleotides matching TRBD1. Per germline, CDR1 SNHLY and CDR2 FYNNEI. V shed 5 bases, J shed 1 base, and the junction held 14 bases outside the gene matches. The CDR3 has 18 residues. The full variable domain, in which reference TRBV2 and TRBJ2-5 provide the parts outside the CDR3, is EPEVTQTPSHQVTQMGQEVILRCVPISNHLYFYWYRQILGQKVEFLVSFYNNEISEKSEIFDDQFSVERPDGSNFTLKIRSTKLEDSAMYFCASSSLQGANPPQETQYFGPGTRLLVL.

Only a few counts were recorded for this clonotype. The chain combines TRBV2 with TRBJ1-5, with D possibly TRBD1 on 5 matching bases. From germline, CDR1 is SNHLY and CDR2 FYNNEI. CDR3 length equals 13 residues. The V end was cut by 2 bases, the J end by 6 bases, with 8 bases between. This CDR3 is CASSESGGQPQHF. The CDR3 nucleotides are TGTGCCAGCAGTGAATCGGGGGGTCAGCCCCAGCATTTT.

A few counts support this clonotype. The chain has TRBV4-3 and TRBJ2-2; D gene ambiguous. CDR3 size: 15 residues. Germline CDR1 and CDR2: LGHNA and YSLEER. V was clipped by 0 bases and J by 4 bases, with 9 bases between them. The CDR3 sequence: CASSQDKEITGELFF. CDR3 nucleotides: TGCGCCAGCAGCCAAGATAAAGAGATCACCGGGGAGCTGTTTTTT.

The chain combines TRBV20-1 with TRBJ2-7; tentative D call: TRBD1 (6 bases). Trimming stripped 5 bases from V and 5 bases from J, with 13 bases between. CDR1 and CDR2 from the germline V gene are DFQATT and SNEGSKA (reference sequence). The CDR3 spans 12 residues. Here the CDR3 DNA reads TGCAGTGCTTTACAGGGAATGCACGAGCAGTACTTC. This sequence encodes CSALQGMHEQYF.

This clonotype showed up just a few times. The CDR3 protein is CASRQTSGRPQETQYF. The CDR3, as DNA: TGTGCCAGCAGACAAACTAGCGGGAGGCCGCAAGAGACCCAGTACTTC. V usage is TRBV7-9 and J usage is TRBJ2-5, with 12 bases that match TRBD2. The CDR3 is made up of 16 amino acids. V was pared by 6 bases and J by 2 bases, with 7 bases of the junction left unmatched. Germline assignment: CDR1 SEHNR and CDR2 FQNEAQ (reference sequence).

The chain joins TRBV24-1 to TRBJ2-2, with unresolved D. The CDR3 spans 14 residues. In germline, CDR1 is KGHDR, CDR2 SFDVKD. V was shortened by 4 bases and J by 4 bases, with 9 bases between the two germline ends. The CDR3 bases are TGTGCCACCAGTGAGGGTCAGCCCACCGGGGAGCTGTTTTTT. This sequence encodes CATSEGQPTGELFF.

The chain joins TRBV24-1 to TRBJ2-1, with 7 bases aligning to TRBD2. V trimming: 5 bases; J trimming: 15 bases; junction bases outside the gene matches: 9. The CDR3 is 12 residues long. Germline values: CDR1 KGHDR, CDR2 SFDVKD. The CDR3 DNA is TGTGCCACCAGTGCTACCGGGACTAACACGTTCTTC. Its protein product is CATSATGTNTFF.

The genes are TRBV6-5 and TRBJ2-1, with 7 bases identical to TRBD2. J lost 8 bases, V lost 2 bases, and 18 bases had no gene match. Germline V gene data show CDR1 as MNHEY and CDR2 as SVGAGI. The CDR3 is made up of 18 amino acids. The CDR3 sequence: CASSYRMGGGPRFYEQFF. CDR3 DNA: TGTGCCAGCAGTTACCGCATGGGGGGAGGGCCGCGTTTCTATGAGCAGTTCTTC.

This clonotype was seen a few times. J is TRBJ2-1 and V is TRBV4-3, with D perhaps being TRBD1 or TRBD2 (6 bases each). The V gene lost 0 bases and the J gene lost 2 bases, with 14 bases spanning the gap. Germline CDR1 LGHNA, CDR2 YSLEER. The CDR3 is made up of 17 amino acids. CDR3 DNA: TGCGCCAGCAGCCAAGATCGGGGGCCCTCTCCCTACAATGAGCAGTTCTTC. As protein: CASSQDRGPSPYNEQFF.

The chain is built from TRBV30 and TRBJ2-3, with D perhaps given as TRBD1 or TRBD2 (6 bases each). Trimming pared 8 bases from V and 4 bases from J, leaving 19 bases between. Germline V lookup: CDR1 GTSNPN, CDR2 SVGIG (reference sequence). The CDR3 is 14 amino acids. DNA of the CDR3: TGTGCCGGACATACGGGGGCCGTACCAGATACGCAGTATTTT. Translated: CAGHTGAVPDTQYF.

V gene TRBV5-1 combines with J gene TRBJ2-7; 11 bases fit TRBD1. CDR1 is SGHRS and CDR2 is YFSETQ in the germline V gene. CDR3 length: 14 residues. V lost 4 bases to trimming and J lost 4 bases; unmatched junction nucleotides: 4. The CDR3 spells CASSMGQGEYEQYF. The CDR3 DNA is TGCGCCAGCAGCATGGGACAGGGGGAATACGAGCAGTACTTC.